The 14 T cell receptor beta chains reported below all come from one sample, sequenced in a study of cytomegalovirus exposure and HLA in healthy donors. PCR amplification relied on 60 Vbeta primers (plus 13 Jbeta primers). Measured with immunoSEQ multiplex PCR; TCRdb has only the in-frame clones, and not every one. The sample comprises more than 95,000 clones, approximately 69% of which are singletons, and around 3.5% rests with the top ten. Sequenced sample: PBMCs. These receptors were taken from a man aged 30-40 years in good health and CMV-seronegative.

The rearrangement links TRBV16 to TRBJ1-5; the D is unclear. Germline V gene data show CDR1 as KGHSY and CDR2 as FQNENV. V was clipped by 1 base and J by 2 bases, with 9 bases between them. The CDR3 has 15 amino acids. CDR3 in amino acids: CASSQFIGGNQPQHF. DNA of the CDR3: TGTGCCAGCAGCCAATTCATCGGGGGCAATCAGCCCCAGCATTTT.

V usage is TRBV5-1 and J usage is TRBJ1-3; 8 bases align to TRBD1. Germline V gene sequence: CDR1 SGHRS, CDR2 YFSETQ. The V gene end was trimmed by 4 bases and the J gene end by 2 bases; junction bases not matched to a gene: 17. The CDR3 is 19 residues long. This CDR3 reads CASSPQTGAPGVAGNTIYF. CDR3 nucleotide sequence: TGCGCCAGCAGCCCCCAGACAGGGGCCCCTGGTGTCGCTGGAAACACCATATATTTT.

The chain carries TRBV7-2 and TRBJ2-7; the D gene is possibly TRBD2 (5 bases). The CDR3 totals 15 residues. With 1 base removed from V and 2 bases from J, the gap between germline ends came to 12 bases. The germline CDR1 and CDR2 sequences are SGHTA and FQGNSA. CDR3 sequence reads: CASSLGRAGPYEQYF. The CDR3 DNA reads as TGTGCCAGCAGCTTAGGGCGGGCTGGGCCCTACGAGCAGTACTTC.

On this clone itself: A junction boundary mismatches the germline segment, possibly from a read error. The chain has TRBV19 and TRBJ2-1, with a tentative D call TRBD1 (5 bases). The germline V gene encodes CDR1 LNHDA and CDR2 SQIVND (reference sequence). This CDR3 contains 14 residues. The CDR3 loop reads CASSLDSYYNEQFF. The CDR3 DNA reads TGTGCCAGTAGTTTAGACAGTTACTACAATGAGCAGTTCTTC.

The CDR3 nucleotides are TGTGCCAGCAGTTCGACATCCACAGGGGTAGGAATGTTCTTC. This translates into CASSSTSTGVGMFF. This chain uses TRBV6-5 with TRBJ2-1; TRBD1 matches at 7 bases. CDR1 is MNHEY, CDR2 SVGAGI, per germline. V shed 4 bases, J shed 15 bases, and the junction held 15 bases outside the gene matches. CDR3 length equals 14 residues.

This clone was observed a few times. DNA of the CDR3: TGTGCCAGCAGCCCCAAACAGGGCATGAACACTGAAGCTTTCTTT. It is translated as CASSPKQGMNTEAFF. V is TRBV5-4 and J is TRBJ1-1, with D perhaps TRBD1 (6 bases). CDR3 size: 15 residues. Germline lookup yields CDR1 SGHNT and CDR2 YYREEE (reference sequence). V dropped 4 bases and J dropped 0 bases, with 13 bases sitting between them.

The gene calls are TRBV11-3 and TRBJ2-3, with TRBD2 matching 8 bases. Losses at the gene ends were 5 bases for V and 0 bases for J; bases not matched to a gene: 10. The CDR3 has 17 residues. The germline V gene has CDR1 SGHNT and CDR2 YENEEA. For the CDR3, the DNA is TGTGCCAGCAGCCGGAGGGCTAGCGGGTTGAGCACAGATACGCAGTATTTT. This codes for CASSRRASGLSTDTQYF.

J is TRBJ1-1 and V is TRBV19; 9 bases agree with TRBD1. Losses at the gene ends were 4 bases for V and 4 bases for J; bases not matched to a gene: 13. Germline V gene sequence: CDR1 LNHDA, CDR2 SQIVND (reference sequence). This CDR3 comprises 17 residues. In DNA, the CDR3 is TGTGCCAGTAGTAGAACAGGGGGCACGGGAGATGGCACTGAAGCTTTCTTT. This sequence encodes CASSRTGGTGDGTEAFF.

The rearrangement joins TRBV7-8 to TRBJ2-3; TRBD2 matches at 8 bases. The CDR3 sequence is 17 residues long. Germline CDR1 reads SGHVS; CDR2 reads FQNEAQ. J lost 0 bases, V lost 5 bases, and 10 bases had no gene match. The CDR3 sequence: CASSPAGGRTSTDTQYF. CDR3 bases: TGTGCCAGCAGCCCCGCTGGCGGGAGGACTAGCACAGATACGCAGTATTTT.

The chain is built from TRBV15 and TRBJ2-1, with 8 bases fitting TRBD2. The CDR3 runs 19 residues. After removal of 5 bases from V and 12 bases from J, the junction contained 27 bases not matched to a gene. Germline V lookup: CDR1 LNHNV, CDR2 YYDKDF (reference sequence). This CDR3 is CATSPTTKGAGVLIQGQFF. The CDR3 DNA sequence: TGTGCCACCAGCCCTACTACGAAAGGAGCGGGAGTCTTAATACAGGGGCAGTTCTTC.

In DNA, the CDR3 is TGTGCCAGCAGCCCCCCAACACGCACTGAAGCTTTCTTT. It encodes CASSPPTRTEAFF. V and J are TRBV12-1 and TRBJ1-1; no DNA check was done on the table's D call, TRBD1. TRBV12-1 is flagged as a pseudogene. The CDR3 has 13 residues.

The V and J genes are TRBV7-9 and TRBJ2-2; a weak D match, TRBD2 (7 bases). CDR1 and CDR2 (germline): SEHNR, FQNEAQ (reference sequence). The V end was cut by 5 bases, the J end by 4 bases, with 17 bases between. The length of the CDR3 is 16 residues. The CDR3 DNA reads as TGTGCCAGCAGCCCCCAACGGGGGGCGGGCACCGGGGAGCTGTTTTTT. Protein sequence: CASSPQRGAGTGELFF.

V gene TRBV11-1 combines with J gene TRBJ1-1; D is ambiguous. CDR1 is SGHAT, CDR2 FQDESV, per germline (reference sequence). The CDR3 totals 16 residues. V was clipped by 1 base and J by 0 bases, with 12 bases between them. CDR3 protein: CASSLGSGKMNTEAFF. The CDR3 nucleotides are TGTGCCAGCAGCTTAGGATCGGGGAAGATGAACACTGAAGCTTTCTTT.

This clone has just a few counts. The chain joins TRBV7-2 to TRBJ2-2; 7 bases fit TRBD1. This CDR3 contains 14 residues. The J segment lost 7 bases and the V segment lost 5 bases, leaving 7 bases of the junction unmatched. The germline gives CDR1 SGHTA, CDR2 FQGNSA. CDR3 sequence (DNA): TGTGCCAGCAGCCCGACAGGGTTTATCGGGGAGCTGTTTTTT. Protein product: CASSPTGFIGELFF.